This T cell receptor (beta chain) was captured by sequencing in a study of blood T cell repertoires in COVID-19. In the study overall: Collection of acute and convalescent COVID-19 samples took place in the United States, Italy and Spain. T cells, B-cell-depleted T cells, or PBMCs provided the cDNA or gDNA that served as material.

In the authors' methods: Amplified reference gene primers provided the basis for estimating nucleated cell counts. Libraries were prepared by immunoSEQ multiplex PCR; TCRdb keeps only in-frame clonotypes and omits some of them. The V and J calls and clone size are taken from that table; D and trimming were inferred from the DNA. The sample has some 250,000 clones; more than 65% are singletons. This CDR3 has 15 residues. Trimming stripped 1 base from V and 0 bases from J, with 9 bases between. The germline V gene has CDR1 KGHSH and CDR2 LQKENI. Specimen: peripheral blood. The chain uses TRBV18 and TRBJ1-1; no clear D gene. The clonotype comes from a woman older than 75 with acute or convalescent COVID-19. The CDR3 sequence is CASSPQAGLNTEAFF. The CDR3 bases are TGTGCCAGCTCACCACAAGCAGGATTGAACACTGAAGCTTTCTTT.